A selection of T cell receptor beta chains follows, all from one sample in a study of T cells in Graves' hyperthyroidism and ophthalmopathy. TCRdb re-called the multiplex PCR reads through MiXCR, storing one row per CDR3 protein. The sample lists approximately 870,000 distinct CDR3 sequences, 35% to 40% occurring once. The source material was blood. These receptors were obtained from a man in his late teens or twenties with Graves' hyperthyroidism. Both conserved end residues are trimmed from each CDR3. The D gene is left open where the match is weak.

d_gene | j_gene | v_gene | CDR3aa
NA | TRBJ1-1 | TRBV4-1 | ASSQGVMTRKKDTEAF
NA | TRBJ2-7 | TRBV6-5 | ASTETSSHKEQY
NA | TRBJ2-7 | TRBV19 | ASSWDHGGYEQY
NA | TRBJ2-7 | TRBV14 | ASSQGVPFLEQY
NA | TRBJ1-1 | TRBV20-1 | SARDTREKGTEAF
NA | TRBJ2-7 | TRBV7-9 | ASVAGNSDEQY
NA | TRBJ1-5 | TRBV5-1 | ASSLGGGDLWPQH
NA | TRBJ1-3 | TRBV2 | ASSRYGDVTSGNTIY
NA | TRBJ1-5 | TRBV2 | ASSKGQPQH
NA | TRBJ1-6 | TRBV20-1 | SARGDRTGSPLH